This T cell receptor (beta chain) was sequenced during a study of metastatic and nonmetastatic thyroid tumors. From germline, CDR1 is SGHNT and CDR2 YYREEE (reference sequence). V was pared by 4 bases and J by 0 bases, with 16 bases between. The CDR3 totals 16 residues. TCRdb re-called clones via MiXCR from the PCR reads. The sample yields around 20,000 clones, about a quarter seen once. Thyroid surgery was performed in patients who had received no treatment beforehand. The specimen sequenced was blood. V and J are TRBV5-4 and TRBJ1-2; a weak D match, TRBD1 (5 bases). This receptor was identified in a female donor with papillary thyroid cancer or a benign thyroid nodule (not recorded which). Some clones in this sample may be carry-over from other donors' samples. The CDR3 sequence is CASSRGRSQANYGYTF. Written as DNA, the CDR3 is TGTGCCAGCAGCCGGGGGAGGAGCCAGGCTAACTATGGCTACACCTTC.